One T cell receptor (beta chain) is described in this entry. Using a J-beta primer mix together with a sample-barcoded 5' primer, a second PCR was run for roughly 7 to 11 cycles. TCRdb re-called the 5' RACE reads through MiXCR, storing one row per CDR3 protein. The table shows about 1.4 million distinct CDR3 sequences, with roughly 59% occurring only once. This sample is part of a study of blood T cells in healthy people across ages. There were at least 6 micrograms of total RNA extracted from every sample. This TCR was sampled from a man aged 18 to 29 in good health. The sequenced material came from blood.

CDR3 protein: CASSLGGRVKETQYF. CDR3 nucleotides: TGCGCCAGCAGCTTGGGCGGCAGAGTAAAAGAGACCCAGTACTTC. The chain recombines TRBV5-1 with TRBJ2-4; unclear D gene. TRBJ2-5 explains the end of the DNA better; the J call may be wrong. Per the germline V gene, CDR1 is SGHRS and CDR2 is YFSETQ. This CDR3 spans 15 amino acids.